This T cell receptor beta chain was recorded in a study of blood T cell repertoires in COVID-19. V lost 10 bases and J lost 4; bases outside the gene matches: 6. The CDR3 totals 14 residues. The germline V gene has CDR1 MNHEY and CDR2 SVGAGI. In the original analysis: For nucleated cells, counts were estimated from reference gene primer amplification. Clones were read by immunoSEQ multiplex PCR, and TCRdb kept only the in-frame ones, dropping some. The V and J calls and clone size are taken from that table; D and trimming were inferred from the DNA. The sample includes tens of thousands of clones, around 89% of them seen just once.

The receptor was derived from a human donor with active COVID-19. The donor label of this sample is uncertain. The chain carries TRBV6-5 and TRBJ2-1; TRBD2 matches 11 bases. The sequenced sample consisted of peripheral blood. The CDR3 DNA is TGTGCCACTCGGACTAGCGGGCAGTACAATGAGCAGTTCTTC. This sequence encodes CATRTSGQYNEQFF.